Ten or more counts support the clone carrying this TCR beta chain. As yet, its antigen is unknown. This record comes from a study of T cells after yellow fever vaccination. For the study at large: Researchers used SMART-Seq v4 Ultra Low Input to prepare fractions that had low cell numbers. Study conclusions and caveats: Weaker, the secondary response had a peak occurring faster, on day 5 versus 15.

In TCRdb, the 5' RACE reads were re-called with MiXCR into one record per CDR3 protein. The table shows hundreds of thousands of distinct CDR3 sequences, with approximately 13% occurring only once. CDR1 is SGHTA and CDR2 is FQGNSA in the germline V gene. The length of the CDR3 is 13 residues. Trimming removed 3 bases from V and 6 bases from J, with 9 bases in between. The chain is built from TRBV7-2 and TRBJ1-5; D remains ambiguous. Specimen: PBMCs, collected on the day of the yellow fever booster vaccination. The sequence derives from a man aged 25-40 years who received the YFV17D yellow fever vaccine. CDR3 DNA: TGTGCCAGCAGCTTGGGCGGACCTCAGCCCCAGCATTTT. It translates to CASSLGGPQPQHF. Complete variable domain (other parts from reference TRBV7-2 and TRBJ1-5): GAGVSQSPSNKVTEKGKDVELRCDPISGHTALYWYRQSLGQGLEFLIYFQGNSAPDKSGLPSDRFSAERTGGSVSTLTIQRTQQEDSAVYLCASSLGGPQPQHFGDGTRLSIL.